This TCR beta chain was recovered during a study of T cells in Graves' hyperthyroidism and ophthalmopathy. Study-wide points: The model predicted ophthalmopathy a median around 6 months before onset. A model built on 13 V-J features separated ophthalmopathy from stable hyperthyroidism.

The CDR3 regions of TCR beta were amplified from RNA transcripts. In the first-round RT-PCR of the TCR CDR3, the HTBI primer set was used. TCRdb redid the calling of the multiplex PCR reads with MiXCR, one entry per CDR3 protein. The sample yields some 600,000 distinct CDR3 sequences, about 14% seen once. This blood was taken when hyperthyroidism was first diagnosed, before any ophthalmopathy symptoms existed. PBMCs came from around 9.7 ml fresh peripheral blood. In the case of this clonotype: The antigen is unknown.

This CDR3 is 15 amino acids long. Per germline, CDR1 LGHNA and CDR2 YSLEER. Trimming took 0 bases from V and 4 from J, leaving 13 bases between them. The rearrangement links TRBV4-3 to TRBJ2-7, with D unclear. What was sequenced was blood. The TCR comes from a woman under 40 with Graves' hyperthyroidism that later progressed to Graves' ophthalmopathy. CDR3 loop: CASSQDKMSSYEQYF. The CDR3 DNA reads TGCGCCAGCAGCCAAGATAAAATGAGCTCGTACGAGCAGTACTTC.